This T cell receptor (beta chain) was sequenced for a study of OX40 agonist ivuxolimab in advanced cancers. Study-level background: An agonistic anti-OX40 (CD134) antibody, ivuxolimab, was used to treat the patients. Age averaged roughly 60 years (range 23 to 79), and less than 85% were male. General observations from the study: At doses 0.1 to 3.0 mg/kg, CD4+ and CD8+ clones expanded. CD4+ T cells averaged fewer expanded clones than CD8+ T cells.

As regards this clone: Its antigen remains unknown.

Repertoires were generated with immunoSEQ multiplex PCR, while TCRdb's copy carries only in-frame clones and drops some. The sample contains some 100,000 clones, 70% to 90% of which appear only once. The CDR3 contains 17 residues. V gave up 8 bases and J gave up 3 bases; unmatched junction bases: 9. Germline V lookup: CDR1 ENHRY, CDR2 SYGVKD. The chain uses TRBV10-3 and TRBJ2-1, with 14 nucleotides matching TRBD2. This sequence was found in an adult with an advanced solid tumor such as melanoma, head and neck, liver or kidney cancer. The material was CD4+ or CD8+ T cells sorted from blood, obtained in a trial of the OX40 agonist ivuxolimab. CDR3 bases: TGTGCCATCGGCGGGACTAGCGGGAGTAACCTCTACAATGAGCAGTTCTTC. Translated: CAIGGTSGSNLYNEQFF.